The 26 T cell receptor beta chains below all came from one sample that was sequenced in a study of T cells in Graves' hyperthyroidism and ophthalmopathy (dated by TCRdb to between 2018 and 2021). The protocol used for the library was multiplex PCR. This sample was sequenced with an Illumina HiSeq 2000. The TCR beta CDR3 regions were amplified from RNA transcripts. The TCR CDR3 was subjected to a first round of RT-PCR using the HTBI primer set and the Qiagen OneStep RT-PCR kit. The raw public reads went through TCRdb reprocessing: fastp at Q25, MiXCR clone calling, in-frame beta chains kept. Rows with one shared CDR3 protein collapse into an entry with the most common genes and DNA. The sample yields about 640,000 distinct CDR3 sequences; 14% were counted once. Under 15% of the sample lies in the top ten. The sample taken for sequencing was blood. These receptors were obtained from a woman in her fifties or sixties with Graves' ophthalmopathy.

There are many counts of this clonotype. This chain uses TRBV3-1 with TRBJ2-7; 7 bases align to TRBD2. The junction had 11 bases not matched to a gene; V was cut back by 1 base and J by 5 bases. There are 16 residues in the CDR3. CDR1 and CDR2 (germline): LGHDT, YNNKEL (reference sequence). CDR3 nucleotide sequence: TGTGCCAGCAGCCAAGGGGTGACTAGCAACGGAAACGAGCAGTACTTC. Its protein product is CASSQGVTSNGNEQYF.

This clonotype was found many times. The V and J genes are TRBV20-1 and TRBJ2-3; the D gene is possibly TRBD1 (7 bases). Trimming removed 5 bases from V and 0 bases from J, with 18 bases in between. The CDR3 loop spans 16 amino acids. Germline V lookup: CDR1 DFQATT, CDR2 SNEGSKA (reference sequence). CDR3 in amino acids: CSALGGKGASTDTQYF. The DNA of the CDR3 is TGCAGTGCTCTGGGGGGAAAGGGGGCGAGCACAGATACGCAGTATTTT.

In regard to this clonotype: Given a much more abundant clone one base away, this may be a read error. V usage is TRBV28 and J usage is TRBJ2-7, with TRBD1 identical over 12 bases. The germline gives CDR1 MDHEN, CDR2 SYDVKM. This CDR3 contains 16 residues. CDR3 sequence reads: CAGRRTGTGGLGEQYF. The CDR3 region has the DNA TGTGCCGGCAGGCGAACCGGGACAGGGGGCCTGGGGGAGCAGTACTTC.

This chain joins TRBV7-9 and TRBJ2-2; TRBD1 aligns across 8 bases. The CDR3 spans 15 residues. Losses at the gene ends were 5 bases for V and 7 bases for J; bases not matched to a gene: 9. Germline V CDR1 and CDR2: SEHNR, FQNEAQ (reference sequence). In DNA form, the CDR3 reads TGTGCCAGCAGCGCAAACAGGGGGGATATCGGGGAGCTGTTTTTT. Translating it yields CASSANRGDIGELFF.

This sequence joins TRBV10-3 and TRBJ2-7, with 7 bases that match TRBD2. This CDR3 comprises 15 residues. J lost 2 bases, V lost 0 bases, and 4 bases had no gene match. The V gene's germline CDR1 is ENHRY and CDR2 SYGVKD. The CDR3 region is CAISESTSPTYEQYF. For the CDR3, the DNA is TGTGCCATCAGTGAGTCGACTAGCCCAACCTACGAGCAGTACTTC.

This clonotype was seen repeatedly, ten times or more. J is TRBJ1-5 and V is TRBV28; a possible D gene is TRBD1 (6 bases). The CDR3 contains 14 residues. Trimming pared 6 bases from V and 6 bases from J, leaving 15 bases between. Per the germline V gene, CDR1 is MDHEN and CDR2 is SYDVKM. The CDR3 reads CASSLTGSRQPQHF. The DNA of the CDR3 is TGTGCCAGCAGCCTCACAGGGTCGCGTCAGCCCCAGCATTTT.

This clonotype was seen repeatedly, ten times or more. The chain couples TRBV2 to TRBJ2-1; 8 bases match TRBD1. Germline V gene lookup returns CDR1 SNHLY and CDR2 FYNNEI. The J segment lost 12 bases and the V segment lost 6 bases, leaving 7 bases of the junction unmatched. CDR3 length equals 12 residues. The DNA of the CDR3 is TGTGCCAGCAGGGACAGGGTTTTTCGGCAGTTCTTC. Protein sequence: CASRDRVFRQFF.

This clonotype was counted at least ten times. The rearrangement links TRBV7-2 to TRBJ2-7; TRBD2 matches 10 bases. The CDR3 length is 17 residues. CDR1 and CDR2 (germline): SGHTA, FQGNSA. V gave up 1 base and J gave up 0 bases; unmatched junction bases: 6. The CDR3, as DNA: TGTGCCAGCAGCTTAGGGACTAGCGGACTGCTCTCCTACGAGCAGTACTTC. Translation gives CASSLGTSGLLSYEQYF. Full variable domain (outside the CDR3, taken from reference TRBV7-2 and TRBJ2-7): GAGVSQSPSNKVTEKGKDVELRCDPISGHTALYWYRQSLGQGLEFLIYFQGNSAPDKSGLPSDRFSAERTGGSVSTLTIQRTQQEDSAVYLCASSLGTSGLLSYEQYFGPGTRLTVT.

This clonotype was seen at least ten times. This chain connects TRBV30 to TRBJ1-1; D perhaps matches TRBD1 (6 bases). Germline V lookup: CDR1 GTSNPN, CDR2 SVGIG (reference sequence). V was shortened by 0 bases and J by 6 bases, with 17 bases between the two germline ends. This CDR3 has 15 residues. The CDR3 here is CAWSVWGGHFSEAFF. CDR3 sequence (DNA): TGTGCCTGGAGTGTATGGGGGGGGCATTTTTCTGAAGCTTTCTTT.

A remark on this clonotype: A much larger clone differs by one base, so this may be a read error. This sequence joins TRBV9 and TRBJ2-5; 10 bases map to TRBD2. Germline V gene data show CDR1 as SGDLS and CDR2 as YYNGEE. The CDR3 extends over 15 amino acids. The CDR3 DNA follows: TGTGCCAGCAGCGTAGGAGTAGCGGGAGGAGAGACCCGGTACTTC. Its translation: CASSVGVAGGETRYF.

This clonotype was counted ten times or more. This sequence joins TRBV9 and TRBJ2-7; TRBD1 aligns across 7 bases. J gave up 5 bases and V 3 bases, and 17 bases lay outside the gene matches. Germline CDR1 SGDLS, CDR2 YYNGEE. This CDR3 is 17 amino acids long. The CDR3 DNA is TGTGCCAGCAGCGCAGACCCACCAGGGGGTACGTTGAACGAGCAGTACTTC. Protein: CASSADPPGGTLNEQYF.

With respect to this clonotype: With a much larger clone just one base away, this may be a read error. The rearrangement joins TRBV6-1 to TRBJ2-7; D gene unclear. This CDR3 is 12 amino acids long. Germline values: CDR1 MNHNS, CDR2 SASEGT. The CDR3 DNA reads TGTGCCAGCAGTCAAGGATACTACAAGCAGTACTTC. This codes for CASSQGYYKQYF.

This clonotype appeared many times. The rearrangement links TRBV6-1 to TRBJ1-1; D call uncertain. Trimming removed 7 bases at V and 0 bases at J, with 18 bases between. Germline CDR1 reads MNHNS; CDR2 reads SASEGT. The CDR3 has 16 residues. DNA for the CDR3: TGTGCCAGCAAACTGGCCCCCTTCTTGCTGAACACTGAAGCTTTCTTT. Residues: CASKLAPFLLNTEAFF.

For this clonotype: This may come from a read error, since a much larger clone is one base off. The chain employs TRBV6-2 or TRBV6-3 and TRBJ1-1; possible D gene TRBD1, 5 bases. Germline CDR1 MNHEY, CDR2 SVGEGT. There are 15 residues in the CDR3. Here the CDR3 DNA reads TGTGCCAGCAGTGACTCGACAGAGAATTTAGGTGAAGCTTTCTTT. It encodes CASSDSTENLGEAFF.

This clonotype turned up a few times. The chain couples TRBV29-1 to TRBJ2-3; the D gene is possibly TRBD1 (5 bases). V was clipped by 4 bases and J by 0 bases, with 14 bases between them. Germline assignment: CDR1 SQVTM and CDR2 ANQGSEA. CDR3 length: 15 residues. For the CDR3, the DNA is TGCAGCGTTGCAAAGGGGCAGAGAAGCACAGATACGCAGTATTTT. Amino acids: CSVAKGQRSTDTQYF.

This clonotype was found a few times. The chain joins TRBV2 to TRBJ2-4, with D tentatively TRBD2 (6 bases). This CDR3 is 16 amino acids long. The V and J ends lost 7 bases and 2 bases respectively, with 18 bases between them. Germline values: CDR1 SNHLY, CDR2 FYNNEI. CDR3 DNA: TGTGCCAGCACCGAAGGTACGGGAGTTACCAAAAACATTCAGTACTTC. Protein sequence: CASTEGTGVTKNIQYF.

This clonotype was found many times. The rearrangement joins TRBV6-1 to TRBJ2-3, with 16 bases matching TRBD2. V was clipped by 4 bases and J by 9 bases; unmatched bases: 10. The germline gives CDR1 MNHNS, CDR2 SASEGT. This CDR3 is built from 17 residues. The CDR3, as DNA: TGTGCCAGCAGTGGTCCCGGGACTAGCGGGAGGGGGTGGACGCAGTATTTT. Its translation is CASSGPGTSGRGWTQYF.

There are many counts of this clonotype. The CDR3 bases are TGTGCCATCAGGGGGACTAGCGGGAACAATGAGCAGTTCTTC. It yields the protein CAIRGTSGNNEQFF. The chain joins TRBV10-3 to TRBJ2-1; TRBD2 matches 13 bases. Unmatched junction bases numbered 1, after V lost 6 bases and J lost 5 bases. This CDR3 spans 14 amino acids. Germline V CDR1 and CDR2: ENHRY, SYGVKD.

This clonotype was observed many times. The chain employs TRBV7-2 and TRBJ2-5, with 7 nucleotides matching TRBD2. Per germline, CDR1 SGHTA and CDR2 FQGNSA. The CDR3 totals 14 residues. After removal of 5 bases from V and 5 bases from J, the junction contained 8 bases not matched to a gene. As DNA, the CDR3 is TGTGCCAGCAGCCCCTCATGGGAGGGGGAGACCCAGTACTTC. Its translation: CASSPSWEGETQYF.

There are many counts of this clonotype. The chain is built from TRBV6-1 and TRBJ2-5, with D perhaps TRBD1 (6 bases). The CDR3 contains 15 residues. With 4 bases removed from V and 5 bases from J, the gap between germline ends came to 17 bases. The germline gives CDR1 MNHNS, CDR2 SASEGT. Written as DNA, the CDR3 is TGTGCCAGCAGTGTAATCCCAGGGGCTGAGGAGACCCAGTACTTC. Translation: CASSVIPGAEETQYF.

This clonotype has just one count. The chain combines TRBV5-1 with TRBJ2-4, with no clear D. Germline V CDR1 and CDR2: SGHRS, YFSETQ. Between the trimmed V and J ends, which lost 3 bases and 5 bases, there was a span of 18 bases. There are 16 residues in the CDR3. The CDR3 DNA reads TGCGCCAGCAGCTCGGGCCTTCTCCGCGCCGAAAACATTCAGTACTTC. It is translated as CASSSGLLRAENIQYF.

This chain joins TRBV9 and TRBJ2-5, with D unresolved. CDR3 length equals 14 residues. CDR1 and CDR2 (germline): SGDLS, YYNGEE. With 0 bases removed from V and 5 bases from J, the gap between germline ends came to 11 bases. CDR3 DNA sequence: TGTGCCAGCAGCGTAGGGGCAAATGGGGAGACCCAGTACTTC. Amino acids: CASSVGANGETQYF.

There are many counts of this clonotype. The J gene is TRBJ2-7, the V gene TRBV28; TRBD2 matches 8 bases. The germline V gene has CDR1 MDHEN and CDR2 SYDVKM. With V trimmed by 6 bases and J by 4 bases, 8 bases remained unmatched. This CDR3 region has 14 residues. This CDR3 is CASRPPGRGYEQYF. The CDR3 coding sequence is TGTGCCAGCAGACCCCCCGGGAGGGGTTACGAGCAGTACTTC.

Ten or more counts support this clonotype. The chain recombines TRBV6-1 with TRBJ1-5; no reliable D call. Germline V gene lookup returns CDR1 MNHNS and CDR2 SASEGT. The CDR3 runs to 12 residues. The V end was cut by 6 bases, the J end by 6 bases, with 9 bases between. CDR3 sequence reads: CASSANVQPQHF. The CDR3 bases are TGTGCCAGCAGCGCTAACGTTCAGCCCCAGCATTTT.

The chain employs TRBV19 and TRBJ2-3; the D gene is possibly TRBD1 (5 bases). From germline, CDR1 is LNHDA and CDR2 SQIVND (reference sequence). V lost 7 bases and J 0 bases, leaving 11 bases between the germline ends. The CDR3 extends over 14 amino acids. CDR3 DNA: TGTGCCAGTACCAGGGAACGGAGCACAGATACGCAGTATTTT. Translating it yields CASTRERSTDTQYF.

This clonotype was seen ten or more times. The chain recombines TRBV28 with TRBJ2-7, with D perhaps TRBD2 (5 bases). Germline V gene sequence: CDR1 MDHEN, CDR2 SYDVKM. Between the trimmed V and J ends, which lost 11 bases and 12 bases, there was a span of 23 bases. The CDR3 runs to 12 residues. The CDR3 coding sequence is TGTGCCGACCGCTCCTGGTGGACTTTCGCGTACTTC. Translating it yields CADRSWWTFAYF.